The 14 T cell receptor beta chains listed next were all sequenced from one sample in a study of blood T cell repertoires in COVID-19. The repertoire was sequenced with immunoSEQ multiplex PCR; TCRdb's copy has only in-frame clones and lacks some. The repertoire has some 150,000 clones, approximately 90% of them found once; the top ten carry around 3.5%. The sequencing input was peripheral blood. These receptors came from a young man with active or convalescent COVID-19.

The rearrangement joins TRBV10-3 to TRBJ1-5, with 9 bases identical to TRBD1. V gave up 6 bases and J gave up 1 base; unmatched junction bases: 4. Germline V lookup: CDR1 ENHRY, CDR2 SYGVKD. The CDR3 sequence is 15 residues long. The CDR3 DNA follows: TGTGCCATCAGCGGGACAGGGTCGAGCAATCAGCCCCAGCATTTT. Its translation is CAISGTGSSNQPQHF.

The chain combines TRBV7-2 with TRBJ1-6; 8 nucleotides match TRBD1. J gave up 9 bases and V 3 bases, and 1 base lay outside the gene matches. The CDR3 loop spans 13 amino acids. Germline V gene sequence: CDR1 SGHTA, CDR2 FQGNSA. The CDR3 DNA reads as TGTGCCAGCAGCTTGGACAGGGCTTCACCCCTCCACTTT. Protein sequence: CASSLDRASPLHF. The full variable domain, rest sourced from reference TRBV7-2 and TRBJ1-6, is GAGVSQSPSNKVTEKGKDVELRCDPISGHTALYWYRQSLGQGLEFLIYFQGNSAPDKSGLPSDRFSAERTGGSVSTLTIQRTQQEDSAVYLCASSLDRASPLHFGNGTRLTVT.

This chain joins TRBV24-1 and TRBJ1-5; D perhaps matches TRBD1 (5 bases). Germline values: CDR1 KGHDR, CDR2 SFDVKD. CDR3 size: 13 residues. Trimming removed 12 bases at V and 5 bases at J, with 16 bases between. CDR3: CACNAGPHQPQHF. The CDR3 coding sequence is TGTGCCTGCAATGCAGGGCCGCATCAGCCCCAGCATTTT.

The V gene is TRBV4-2, the J gene TRBJ1-1, with D tentatively TRBD1 (6 bases). Germline values: CDR1 LGHNA, CDR2 YNFKEQ. Trimming removed 3 bases at V and 0 bases at J, with 14 bases between. The CDR3 length is 16 residues. CDR3 residues: CASSQVGQPMNTEAFF. The CDR3 nucleotides are TGTGCCAGCAGCCAGGTTGGACAGCCGATGAACACTGAAGCTTTCTTT.

V and J are TRBV11-3 and TRBJ1-2; D perhaps matches TRBD1 (6 bases). Trimming stripped 0 bases from V and 4 bases from J, with 12 bases between. Germline V lookup: CDR1 SGHNT, CDR2 YENEEA. CDR3 length: 15 residues. The CDR3 DNA reads TGTGCCAGCAGCTTAGATCAAACAGGGTTCTATGGCTACACCTTC. This sequence encodes CASSLDQTGFYGYTF.

Only one count was recorded for this clone. This CDR3 reads CASSQDRGGYNEQFF. The CDR3 DNA sequence: TGTGCCAGCAGTCAGGACAGGGGAGGGTACAATGAGCAGTTCTTC. The gene calls are TRBV27 and TRBJ2-1; the match to TRBD1 covers 9 bases. The junction had 6 bases not matched to a gene; V was cut back by 5 bases and J by 4 bases. The CDR3 loop spans 15 amino acids. Germline lookup yields CDR1 MNHEY and CDR2 SMNVEV (reference sequence).

In DNA form, the CDR3 reads TGTGCCAGCAGCTCGGTCAGGGGTAGCTCCTACGAGCAGTACTTC. Protein product: CASSSVRGSSYEQYF. The chain joins TRBV5-6 to TRBJ2-7, with D possibly being TRBD1 (6 bases). Trimming removed 3 bases at V and 0 bases at J, with 13 bases between. From germline, CDR1 is SGHDT and CDR2 YYEEEE. The CDR3 runs to 15 residues.

This chain connects TRBV11-2 to TRBJ1-1; D uncertain. Germline CDR1 and CDR2: SGHAT and FQNNGV. V was shortened by 5 bases and J by 13 bases, with 17 bases between the two germline ends. The CDR3 sequence is 12 residues long. Written as DNA, the CDR3 is TGTGCCAGCAGCCAGGCCGGGATCAGAGGTTTCTTT. This translates into CASSQAGIRGFF.

CDR3 residues: CATRGESSNQPQHF. The CDR3 bases are TGTGCCACCAGAGGTGAATCTAGCAATCAGCCCCAGCATTTT. This chain uses TRBV19 with TRBJ1-5; D uncertain. The germline V gene encodes CDR1 LNHDA and CDR2 SQIVND (reference sequence). V was cut by 10 bases and J by 0 bases, with 13 bases left in between. The CDR3 contains 14 residues. Full variable domain (remainder filled in from reference TRBV19 and TRBJ1-5): DGGITQSPKYLFRKEGQNVTLSCEQNLNHDAMYWYRQDPGQGLRLIYYSQIVNDFQKGDIAEGYSVSREKKESFPLTVTSAQKNPTAFYLCATRGESSNQPQHFGDGTRLSIL.

The V and J genes are TRBV10-1 and TRBJ2-1; 8 nucleotides align to TRBD2. Germline V gene data show CDR1 as WNHNN and CDR2 as SYGVQD (reference sequence). Germline trimming cut 2 bases from V and 8 bases from J; bases unmatched to any gene: 5. The CDR3 contains 14 residues. The CDR3 loop reads CASSERGGQDEQFF. As DNA, the CDR3 is TGCGCCAGCAGTGAGCGGGGGGGCCAGGATGAGCAGTTCTTC.

V usage is TRBV12-5 and J usage is TRBJ2-3; possible D gene TRBD1, 5 bases. The V end was cut by 5 bases, the J end by 0 bases, with 6 bases between. Germline CDR1 and CDR2: LGHNT and FRNRAP. This CDR3 is 13 amino acids long. The CDR3 loop reads CASGRQSTDTQYF. CDR3 DNA sequence: TGTGCTAGTGGTCGACAGAGCACAGATACGCAGTATTTT.

The V gene is TRBV19, the J gene TRBJ2-1; D is unresolved. The CDR3 spans 13 residues. The V and J ends lost 6 bases and 4 bases respectively, with 10 bases between them. Germline CDR1 LNHDA, CDR2 SQIVND (reference sequence). The CDR3 sequence is CASRGYRYNEQFF. The CDR3, as DNA: TGTGCCAGTAGGGGTTACAGATACAATGAGCAGTTCTTC.

J is TRBJ2-1 and V is TRBV19; 8 nucleotides match TRBD2. Germline-derived CDR1 and CDR2 are LNHDA and SQIVND (reference sequence). The V gene end was trimmed by 1 base and the J gene end by 5 bases; junction bases not matched to a gene: 4. This CDR3 spans 15 amino acids. CDR3 in amino acids: CASSIVGLGNNEQFF. CDR3 nucleotides: TGTGCCAGTAGTATAGTGGGACTAGGTAACAATGAGCAGTTCTTC.

The chain employs TRBV27 and TRBJ1-1, with TRBD1 matching 7 bases. Per the germline V gene, CDR1 is MNHEY and CDR2 is SMNVEV (reference sequence). The V and J ends lost 4 bases and 3 bases, in that order; junction bases with no gene match: 5. The CDR3 consists of 14 residues. CDR3 in amino acids: CASSSGQTYTEAFF. CDR3 bases: TGTGCCAGCAGTTCGGGACAGACGTACACTGAAGCTTTCTTT.